This TCR beta chain was sequenced for a study of CD8 T cells in ankylosing spondylitis. This clonotype appeared many times. The antigen is undetermined. The study's findings and limits: Typical of ankylosing spondylitis blood, it appeared, was a TCR beta motif of about eight highly homologous variants. The authors reported significant enrichment of disease-linked clones in matched ankylosing spondylitis synovial fluid. In peripheral blood, disease-linked CD8+ clones occurred at relatively low frequencies.

A single record per CDR3 protein comes from TCRdb applying MiXCR to the 5' RACE reads. This repertoire shows about 540,000 distinct CDR3 sequences, roughly 13% found once; its top ten account for nearly 7%. This sequence was found in a male donor with ankylosing spondylitis. Sequencing was performed on blood, either unsorted or a sorted T cell fraction (not recorded which).

CDR3 bases: TGTGCCAGCAGCTTAGAAGACAATGAGCAGTTCTTC. The encoded protein is CASSLEDNEQFF. The chain employs TRBV11-2 and TRBJ2-1; D is unclear. The CDR3 runs 12 residues. Trimming left V 0 bases short and J 5 bases short, with 2 bases between. Germline V gene data show CDR1 as SGHAT and CDR2 as FQNNGV.